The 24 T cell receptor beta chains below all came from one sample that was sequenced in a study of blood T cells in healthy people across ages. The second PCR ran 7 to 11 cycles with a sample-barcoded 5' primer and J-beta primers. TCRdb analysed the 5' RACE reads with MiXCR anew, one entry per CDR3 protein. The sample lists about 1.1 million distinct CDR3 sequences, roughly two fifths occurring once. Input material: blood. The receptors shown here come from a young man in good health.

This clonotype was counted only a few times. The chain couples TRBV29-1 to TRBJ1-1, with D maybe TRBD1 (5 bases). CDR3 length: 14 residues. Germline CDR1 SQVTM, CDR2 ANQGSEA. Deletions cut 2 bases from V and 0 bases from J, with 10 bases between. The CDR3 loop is CSVEQGGMNTEAFF. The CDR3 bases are TGCAGCGTTGAACAGGGTGGAATGAACACTGAAGCTTTCTTT.

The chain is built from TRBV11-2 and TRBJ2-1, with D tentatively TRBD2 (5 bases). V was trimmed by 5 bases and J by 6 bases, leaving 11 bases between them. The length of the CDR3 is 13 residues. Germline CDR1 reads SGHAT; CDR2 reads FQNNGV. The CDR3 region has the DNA TGTGCCAGCAGCCGGGGTAGCGTCAATGAGCAGTTCTTC. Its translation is CASSRGSVNEQFF.

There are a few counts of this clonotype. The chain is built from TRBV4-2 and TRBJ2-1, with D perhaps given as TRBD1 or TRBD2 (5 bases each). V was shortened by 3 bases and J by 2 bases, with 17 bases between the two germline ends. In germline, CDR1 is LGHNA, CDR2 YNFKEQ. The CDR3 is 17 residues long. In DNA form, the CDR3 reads TGTGCCAGCAGCCATGAAAAGGGACCAGGCACCTACAATGAGCAGTTCTTC. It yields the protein CASSHEKGPGTYNEQFF.

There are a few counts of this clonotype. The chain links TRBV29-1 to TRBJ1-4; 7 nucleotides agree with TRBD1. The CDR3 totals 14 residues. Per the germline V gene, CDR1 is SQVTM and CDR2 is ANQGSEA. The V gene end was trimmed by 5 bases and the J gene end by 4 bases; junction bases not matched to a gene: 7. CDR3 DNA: TGCAGCGTTCGGGAGGGGACAGTTAATGAAAAACTGTTTTTT. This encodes CSVREGTVNEKLFF.

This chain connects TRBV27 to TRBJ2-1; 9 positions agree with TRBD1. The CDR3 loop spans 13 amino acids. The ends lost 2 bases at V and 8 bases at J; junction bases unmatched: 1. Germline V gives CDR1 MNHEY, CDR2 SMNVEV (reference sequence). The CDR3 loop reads CASSLNRGHEQFF. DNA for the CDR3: TGTGCCAGCAGTTTAAACAGGGGGCATGAGCAGTTCTTC.

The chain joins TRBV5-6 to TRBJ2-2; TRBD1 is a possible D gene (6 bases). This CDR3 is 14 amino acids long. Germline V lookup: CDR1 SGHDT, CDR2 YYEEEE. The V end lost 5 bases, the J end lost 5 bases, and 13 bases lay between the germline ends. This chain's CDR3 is CASREEGGTGELFF. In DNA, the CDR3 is TGTGCCAGCAGGGAGGAAGGGGGTACCGGGGAGCTGTTTTTT.

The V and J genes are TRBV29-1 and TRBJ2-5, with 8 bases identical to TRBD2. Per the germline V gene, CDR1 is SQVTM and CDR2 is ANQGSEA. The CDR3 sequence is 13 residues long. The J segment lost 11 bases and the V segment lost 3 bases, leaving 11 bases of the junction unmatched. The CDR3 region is CSVESGTRYEQYF. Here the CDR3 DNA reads TGCAGCGTTGAGTCCGGGACTAGGTATGAGCAGTACTTC.

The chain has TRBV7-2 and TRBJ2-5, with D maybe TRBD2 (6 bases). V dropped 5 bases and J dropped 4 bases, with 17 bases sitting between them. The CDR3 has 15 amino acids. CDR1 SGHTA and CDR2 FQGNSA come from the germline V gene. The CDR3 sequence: CASSPRTNDRETQYF. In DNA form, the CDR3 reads TGTGCCAGCAGCCCCCGGACTAACGATCGAGAGACCCAGTACTTC.

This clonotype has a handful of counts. The CDR3 here is CASFGLGQEGVAFF. CDR3 DNA: TGTGCCAGCTTCGGGCTGGGGCAGGAGGGGGTAGCTTTCTTT. The chain joins TRBV12-3 or TRBV12-4 to TRBJ1-1; weak D call: TRBD1 (6 bases). This CDR3 is built from 14 residues. V was trimmed by 8 bases and J by 10 bases, leaving 23 bases between them.

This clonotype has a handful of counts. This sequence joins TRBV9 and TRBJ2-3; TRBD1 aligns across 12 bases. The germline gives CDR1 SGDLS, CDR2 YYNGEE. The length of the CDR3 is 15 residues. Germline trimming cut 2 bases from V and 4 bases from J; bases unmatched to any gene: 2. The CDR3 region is CASSVGQGAPDTQYF. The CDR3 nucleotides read TGTGCCAGCAGCGTGGGACAGGGGGCCCCAGATACGCAGTATTTT.

CDR3 sequence: CASRTRTVGNTEAFF. The CDR3 DNA reads as TGTGCCAGCAGAACCCGGACAGTAGGGAACACTGAAGCTTTCTTT. This sequence joins TRBV6-6 and TRBJ1-1; maybe TRBD1 (6 bases). This CDR3 contains 15 residues. Between the trimmed V and J ends, which lost 6 bases and 1 base, there was a span of 15 bases. Looked up from germline, CDR1 is MNHNY and CDR2 is SVGAGI (reference sequence).

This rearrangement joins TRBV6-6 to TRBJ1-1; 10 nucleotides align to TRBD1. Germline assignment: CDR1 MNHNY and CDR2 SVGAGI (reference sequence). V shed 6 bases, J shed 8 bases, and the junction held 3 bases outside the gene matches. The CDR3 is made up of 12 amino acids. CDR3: CASRGTGVEAFF. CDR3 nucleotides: TGTGCCAGCAGGGGGACAGGGGTCGAAGCTTTCTTT.

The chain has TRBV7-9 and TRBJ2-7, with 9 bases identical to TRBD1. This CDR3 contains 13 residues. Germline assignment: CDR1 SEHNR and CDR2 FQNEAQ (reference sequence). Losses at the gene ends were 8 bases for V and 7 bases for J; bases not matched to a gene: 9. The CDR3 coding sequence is TGTGCCAGCCTTCCGGGACAGGGTAGAGAGCAGTACTTC. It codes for CASLPGQGREQYF.

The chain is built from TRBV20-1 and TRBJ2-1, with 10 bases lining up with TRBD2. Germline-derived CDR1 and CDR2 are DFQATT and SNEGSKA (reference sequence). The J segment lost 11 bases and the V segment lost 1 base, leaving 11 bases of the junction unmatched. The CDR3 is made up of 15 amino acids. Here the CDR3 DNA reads TGCAGTGCTAGAGTAGGGGCTAGCGGGGGTGGGCAGCAGTTCTTC. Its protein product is CSARVGASGGGQQFF.

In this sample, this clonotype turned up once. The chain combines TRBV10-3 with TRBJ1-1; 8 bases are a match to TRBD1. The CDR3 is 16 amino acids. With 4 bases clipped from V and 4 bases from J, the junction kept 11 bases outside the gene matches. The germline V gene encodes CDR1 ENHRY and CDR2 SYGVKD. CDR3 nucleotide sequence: TGTGCCATCAGTGTCGATGGGACAGGAAGAGGCACTGAAGCTTTCTTT. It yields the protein CAISVDGTGRGTEAFF.

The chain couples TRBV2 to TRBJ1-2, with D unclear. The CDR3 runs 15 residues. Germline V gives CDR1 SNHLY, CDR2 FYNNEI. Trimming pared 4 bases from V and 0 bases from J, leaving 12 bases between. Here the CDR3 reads CASSGAGRSNYGYTF. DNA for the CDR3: TGTGCCAGCAGTGGAGCGGGCAGGTCTAACTATGGCTACACCTTC. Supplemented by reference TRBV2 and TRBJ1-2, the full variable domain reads EPEVTQTPSHQVTQMGQEVILRCVPISNHLYFYWYRQILGQKVEFLVSFYNNEISEKSEIFDDQFSVERPDGSNFTLKIRSTKLEDSAMYFCASSGAGRSNYGYTFGSGTRLTVV.

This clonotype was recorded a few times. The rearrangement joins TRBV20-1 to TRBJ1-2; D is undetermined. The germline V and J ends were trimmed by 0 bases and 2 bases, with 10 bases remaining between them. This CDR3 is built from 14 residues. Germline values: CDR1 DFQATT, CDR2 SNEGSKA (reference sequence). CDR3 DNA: TGCAGTGCTAGAGATCTCCGGAAAAACTATGGCTACACCTTC. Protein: CSARDLRKNYGYTF.

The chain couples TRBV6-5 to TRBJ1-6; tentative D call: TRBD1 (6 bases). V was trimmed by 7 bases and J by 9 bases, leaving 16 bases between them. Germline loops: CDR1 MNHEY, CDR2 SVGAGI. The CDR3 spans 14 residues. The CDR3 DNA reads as TGTGCCAGCAACGGGGGGCAATTGTCTTCACCCCTCCACTTT. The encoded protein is CASNGGQLSSPLHF.

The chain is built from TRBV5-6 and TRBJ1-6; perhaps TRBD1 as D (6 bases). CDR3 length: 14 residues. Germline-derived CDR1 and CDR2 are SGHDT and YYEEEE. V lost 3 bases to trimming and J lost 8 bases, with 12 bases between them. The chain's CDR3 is CASSSTGKHSPLHF. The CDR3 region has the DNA TGTGCCAGCAGCTCGACAGGAAAGCATTCACCCCTCCACTTT. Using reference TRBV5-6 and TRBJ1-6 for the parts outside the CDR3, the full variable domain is DAGVTQSPTHLIKTRGQQVTLRCSPKSGHDTVSWYQQALGQGPQFIFQYYEEEERQRGNFPDRFSGHQFPNYSSELNVNALLLGDSALYLCASSSTGKHSPLHFGNGTRLTVT.

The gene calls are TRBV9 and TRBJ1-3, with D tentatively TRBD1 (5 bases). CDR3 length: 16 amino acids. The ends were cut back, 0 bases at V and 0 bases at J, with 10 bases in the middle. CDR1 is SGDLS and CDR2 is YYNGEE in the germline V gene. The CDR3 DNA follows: TGTGCCAGCAGCGTAGGGGACTATTCCTCTGGAAACACCATATATTTT. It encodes CASSVGDYSSGNTIYF.

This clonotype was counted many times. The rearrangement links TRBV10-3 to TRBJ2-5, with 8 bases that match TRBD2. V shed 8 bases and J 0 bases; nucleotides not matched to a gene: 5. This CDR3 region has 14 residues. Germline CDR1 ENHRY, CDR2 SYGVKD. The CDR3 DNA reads TGTGCCATCGGGAGCGGGGGCTACCAAGAGACCCAGTACTTC. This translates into CAIGSGGYQETQYF.

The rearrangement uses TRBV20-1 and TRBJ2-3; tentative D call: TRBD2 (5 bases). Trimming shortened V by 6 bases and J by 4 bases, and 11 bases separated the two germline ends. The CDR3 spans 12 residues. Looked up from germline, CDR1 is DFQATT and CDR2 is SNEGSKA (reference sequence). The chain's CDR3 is CSASAGADTQYF. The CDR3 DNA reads TGCAGTGCGAGCGCCGGGGCAGATACGCAGTATTTT.

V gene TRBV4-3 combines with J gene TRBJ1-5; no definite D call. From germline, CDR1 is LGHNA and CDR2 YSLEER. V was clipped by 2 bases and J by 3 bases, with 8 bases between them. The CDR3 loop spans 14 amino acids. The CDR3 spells CASSQSSFNQPQHF. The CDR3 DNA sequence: TGCGCCAGCAGCCAAAGTAGTTTCAATCAGCCCCAGCATTTT.

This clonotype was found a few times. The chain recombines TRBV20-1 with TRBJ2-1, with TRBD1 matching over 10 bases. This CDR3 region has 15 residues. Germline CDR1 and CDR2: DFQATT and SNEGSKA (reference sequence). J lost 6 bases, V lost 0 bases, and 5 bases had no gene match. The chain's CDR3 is CSARDGDRGGNEQFF. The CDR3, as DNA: TGCAGTGCTAGAGATGGGGACAGGGGAGGCAATGAGCAGTTCTTC.